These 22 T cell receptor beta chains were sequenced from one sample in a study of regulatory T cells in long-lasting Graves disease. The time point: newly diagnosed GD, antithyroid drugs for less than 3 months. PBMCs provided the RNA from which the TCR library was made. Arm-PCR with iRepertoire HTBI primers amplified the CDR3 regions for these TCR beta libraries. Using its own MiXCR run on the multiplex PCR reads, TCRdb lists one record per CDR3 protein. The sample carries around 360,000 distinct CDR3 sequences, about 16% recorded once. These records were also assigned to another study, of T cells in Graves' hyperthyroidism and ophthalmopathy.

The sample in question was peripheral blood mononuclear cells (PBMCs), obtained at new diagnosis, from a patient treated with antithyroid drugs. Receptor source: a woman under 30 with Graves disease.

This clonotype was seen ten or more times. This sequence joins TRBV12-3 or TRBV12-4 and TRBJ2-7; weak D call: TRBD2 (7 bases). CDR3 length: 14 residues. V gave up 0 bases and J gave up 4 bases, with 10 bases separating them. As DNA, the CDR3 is TGTGCCAGCAGTTTAGCGGCGGGGGCGTACGAGCAGTACTTC. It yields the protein CASSLAAGAYEQYF.

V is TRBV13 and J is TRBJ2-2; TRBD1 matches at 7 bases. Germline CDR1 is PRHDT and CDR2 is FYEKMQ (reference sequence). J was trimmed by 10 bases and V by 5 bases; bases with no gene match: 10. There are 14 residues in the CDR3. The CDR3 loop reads CASSTRDSREELFF. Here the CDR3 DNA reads TGTGCCAGCAGCACCCGGGACAGTAGGGAGGAGCTGTTTTTT.

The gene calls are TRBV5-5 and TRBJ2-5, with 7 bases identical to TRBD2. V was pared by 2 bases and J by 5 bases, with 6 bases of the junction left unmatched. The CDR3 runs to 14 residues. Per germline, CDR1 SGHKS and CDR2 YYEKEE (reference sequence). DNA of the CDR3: TGTGCCAGCAGCTTTAGGGCCGGGGGGGAGACCCAGTACTTC. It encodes CASSFRAGGETQYF.

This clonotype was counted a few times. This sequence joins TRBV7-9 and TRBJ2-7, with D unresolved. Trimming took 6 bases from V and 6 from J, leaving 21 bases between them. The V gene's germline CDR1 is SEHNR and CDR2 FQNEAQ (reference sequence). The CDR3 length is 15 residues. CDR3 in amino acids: CASSIGPRSYGEQYF. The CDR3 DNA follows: TGTGCCAGCAGTATCGGACCCCGCTCCTATGGCGAGCAGTACTTC.

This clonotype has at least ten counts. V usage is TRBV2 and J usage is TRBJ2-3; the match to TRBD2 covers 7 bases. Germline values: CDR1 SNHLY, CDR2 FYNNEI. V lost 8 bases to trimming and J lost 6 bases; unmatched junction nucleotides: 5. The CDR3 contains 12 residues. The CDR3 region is CASAGEVDTQYF. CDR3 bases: TGTGCCAGCGCGGGAGAGGTTGATACGCAGTATTTT.

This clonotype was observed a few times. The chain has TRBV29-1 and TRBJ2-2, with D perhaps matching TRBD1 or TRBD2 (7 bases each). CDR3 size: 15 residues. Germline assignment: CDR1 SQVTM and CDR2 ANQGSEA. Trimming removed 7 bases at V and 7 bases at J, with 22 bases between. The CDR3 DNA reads TGCAGCGCCCTCTTGGGGGGGACAGTCGTCGGGGAGCTGTTTTTT. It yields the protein CSALLGGTVVGELFF.

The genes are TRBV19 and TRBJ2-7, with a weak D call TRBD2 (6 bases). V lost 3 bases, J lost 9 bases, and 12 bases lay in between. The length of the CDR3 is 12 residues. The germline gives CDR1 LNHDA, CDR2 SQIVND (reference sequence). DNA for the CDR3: TGTGCCAGTAGTATCCAGGGAGGTGTGCAGTACTTC. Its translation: CASSIQGGVQYF.

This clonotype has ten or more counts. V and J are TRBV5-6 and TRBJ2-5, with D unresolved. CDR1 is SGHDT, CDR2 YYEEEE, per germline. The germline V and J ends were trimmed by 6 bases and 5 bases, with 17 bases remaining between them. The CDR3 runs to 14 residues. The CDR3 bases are TGTGCCAGCAACCCGGGCCGGGCCGGTGAGACCCAGTACTTC. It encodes CASNPGRAGETQYF.

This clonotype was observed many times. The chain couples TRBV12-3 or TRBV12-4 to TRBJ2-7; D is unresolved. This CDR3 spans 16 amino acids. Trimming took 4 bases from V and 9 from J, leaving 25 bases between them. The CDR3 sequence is CASSYEGPMSYERQYF. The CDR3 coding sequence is TGTGCCAGCAGTTACGAAGGACCGATGAGCTACGAGCGGCAGTACTTC.

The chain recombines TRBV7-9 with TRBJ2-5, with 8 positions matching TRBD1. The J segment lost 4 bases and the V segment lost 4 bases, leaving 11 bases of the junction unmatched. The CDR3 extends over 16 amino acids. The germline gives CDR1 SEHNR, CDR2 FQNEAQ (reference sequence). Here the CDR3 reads CASSSVGSGQGETQYF. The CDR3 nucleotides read TGTGCCAGCAGCTCCGTAGGTAGTGGACAGGGAGAGACCCAGTACTTC.

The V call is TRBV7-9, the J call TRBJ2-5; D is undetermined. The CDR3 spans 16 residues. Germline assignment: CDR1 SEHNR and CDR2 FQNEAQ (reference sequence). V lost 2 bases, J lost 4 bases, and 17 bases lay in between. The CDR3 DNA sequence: TGTGCCAGCAGCTTACCGTCTCGGTTTAATGGAGAGACCCAGTACTTC. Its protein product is CASSLPSRFNGETQYF.

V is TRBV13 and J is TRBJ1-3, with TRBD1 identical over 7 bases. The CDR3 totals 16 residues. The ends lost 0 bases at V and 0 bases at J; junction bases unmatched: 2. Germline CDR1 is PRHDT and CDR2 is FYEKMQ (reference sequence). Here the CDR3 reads CASSLGTGTSGNTIYF. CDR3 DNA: TGTGCCAGCAGCTTAGGGACAGGGACCTCTGGAAACACCATATATTTT.

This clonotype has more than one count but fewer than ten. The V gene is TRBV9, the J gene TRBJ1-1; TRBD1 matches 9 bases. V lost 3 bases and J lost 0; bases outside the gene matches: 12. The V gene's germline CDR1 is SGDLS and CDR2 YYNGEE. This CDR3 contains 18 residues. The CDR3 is CASSANWDRAIMNTEAFF. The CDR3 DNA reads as TGTGCCAGCAGCGCAAATTGGGACAGGGCGATTATGAACACTGAAGCTTTCTTT. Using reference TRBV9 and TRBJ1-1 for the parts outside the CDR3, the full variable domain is DSGVTQTPKHLITATGQRVTLRCSPRSGDLSVYWYQQSLDQGLQFLIQYYNGEERAKGNILERFSAQQFPDLHSELNLSSLELGDSALYFCASSANWDRAIMNTEAFFGQGTRLTVV.

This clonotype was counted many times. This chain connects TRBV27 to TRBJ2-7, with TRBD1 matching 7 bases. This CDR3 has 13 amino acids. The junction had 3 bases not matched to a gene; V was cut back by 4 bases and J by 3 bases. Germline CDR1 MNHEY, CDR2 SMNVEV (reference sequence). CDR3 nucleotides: TGTGCCAGCAGTTCGGGACAGTTCTACGAGCAGTACTTC. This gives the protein CASSSGQFYEQYF.

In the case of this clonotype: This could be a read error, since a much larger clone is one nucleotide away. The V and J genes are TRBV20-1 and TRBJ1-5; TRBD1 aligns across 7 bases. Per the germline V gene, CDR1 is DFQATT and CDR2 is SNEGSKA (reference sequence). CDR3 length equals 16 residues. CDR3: CSARDLRDSHNRPQHF. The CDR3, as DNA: TGCAGTGCTAGAGATCTCCGGGACAGCCACAATCGGCCCCAGCATTTT.

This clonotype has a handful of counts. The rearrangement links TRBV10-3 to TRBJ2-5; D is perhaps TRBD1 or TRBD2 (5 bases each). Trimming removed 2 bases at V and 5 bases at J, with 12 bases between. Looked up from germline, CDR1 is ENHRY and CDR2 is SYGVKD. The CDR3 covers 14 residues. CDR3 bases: TGTGCCATCAGTGAGGGGGGTCGGGGTGAGACCCAGTACTTC. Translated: CAISEGGRGETQYF.

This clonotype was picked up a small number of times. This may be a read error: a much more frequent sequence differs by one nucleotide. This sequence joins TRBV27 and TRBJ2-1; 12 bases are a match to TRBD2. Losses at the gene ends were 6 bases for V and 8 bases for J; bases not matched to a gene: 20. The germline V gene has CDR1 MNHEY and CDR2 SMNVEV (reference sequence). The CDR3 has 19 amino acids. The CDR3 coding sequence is TGTGCCAGCAGGGACAACATTAGGGCTAGCGGGGGGGCTGTGGATGAGCAGTTCTTC. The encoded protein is CASRDNIRASGGAVDEQFF.

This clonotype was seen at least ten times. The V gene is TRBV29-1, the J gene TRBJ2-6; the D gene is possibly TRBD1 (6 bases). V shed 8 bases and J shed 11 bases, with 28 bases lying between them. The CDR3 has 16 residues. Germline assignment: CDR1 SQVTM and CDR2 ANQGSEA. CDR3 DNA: TGCAGCCAGATGGAACTACAGGGACAAACGCTCGACGTCCTGACTTTC. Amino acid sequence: CSQMELQGQTLDVLTF.

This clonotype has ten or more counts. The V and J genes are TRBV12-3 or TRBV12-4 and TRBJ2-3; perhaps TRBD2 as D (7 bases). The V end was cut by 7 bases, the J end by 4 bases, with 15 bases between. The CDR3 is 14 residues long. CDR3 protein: CASTGGVLADTQYF. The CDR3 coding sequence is TGTGCCAGCACGGGGGGCGTTTTGGCAGATACGCAGTATTTT.

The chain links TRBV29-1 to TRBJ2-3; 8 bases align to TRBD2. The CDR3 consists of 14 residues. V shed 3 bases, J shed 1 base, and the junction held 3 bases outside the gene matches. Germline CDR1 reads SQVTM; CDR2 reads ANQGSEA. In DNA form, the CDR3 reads TGCAGCGTTGATAGCGGGGTCCGCACAGATACGCAGTATTTT. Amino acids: CSVDSGVRTDTQYF.

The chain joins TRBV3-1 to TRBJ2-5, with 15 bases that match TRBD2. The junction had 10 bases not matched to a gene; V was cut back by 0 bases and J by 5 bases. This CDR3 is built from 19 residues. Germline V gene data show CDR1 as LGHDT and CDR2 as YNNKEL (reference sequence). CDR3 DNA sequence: TGTGCCAGCAGCCAAGAGCTCCGGGGACTAGCGGGAGGTAGCGAGACCCAGTACTTC. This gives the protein CASSQELRGLAGGSETQYF.

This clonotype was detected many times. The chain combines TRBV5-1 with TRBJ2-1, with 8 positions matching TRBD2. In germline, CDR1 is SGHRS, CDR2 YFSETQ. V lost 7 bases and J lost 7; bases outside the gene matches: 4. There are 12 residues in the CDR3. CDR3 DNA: TGCGCCAGCCGGCGGGAGGTAAATGAGCAGTTCTTC. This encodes CASRREVNEQFF.